This TCR beta chain emerged from a study of tumor-infiltrating lymphocytes in primary liver carcinoma. At the level of the study: The patient group consisted of men and women aged 30 to 69 years.

Co-extraction yielded RNA and DNA from around 20-30 mg of unsorted bulk tissue. Regarding this clonotype: An end of the junction does not agree with germline; a read error may underlie this.

A primer in the constant region served to generate TCR beta cDNA from roughly 450 ng of total RNA. TCR beta libraries came from three nested multiplex PCR rounds using slightly modified ARM-PCR. The first two PCR rounds used TRBV1-TRBV30 forward primers with a C-beta reverse primer, 10 cycles each. TCRdb ran MiXCR on the multiplex PCR reads and lists one entry per CDR3 protein. The sample gives 95,000 to 100,000 distinct CDR3 sequences, more than 65% of which show up once; about 12% is in the top ten. The CDR3 is made up of 15 amino acids. Germline CDR1 is SGHAT and CDR2 is FQNNGV. The clonotype originates from a woman in her sixties or seventies with primary liver carcinoma and hepatitis B virus infection. The genes are TRBV11-2 and TRBJ2-1, with TRBD2 identical over 9 bases. Sequences were obtained from liver tumor tissue from sampling region 2. Subset defined: tumor region T2, inferior pole. The CDR3 DNA follows: TGTTCCAGCAGCTCCCCCGGGACTAGCCTGTATGAGCAGTTCTTC. Encoded protein: CSSSSPGTSLYEQFF.